Listed below are T cell receptor beta chains from one sample, sequenced in a study of blood T cell repertoires in COVID-19. Only in-frame clones appear in the TCRdb table, and some are missing; sequencing was by immunoSEQ multiplex PCR. The sample lists about 87,000 clones, around 86% occurring once. Source material: peripheral blood. The receptors were gathered from a human donor in a cohort sampled during active COVID-19. Each CDR3 is given with its conserved first and last residue. Each record gives: J gene, clone size, V gene, CDR3 protein. Only part of the rows carry a size: once, few, many, or a class if the clone is expanded.

TRBJ2-3 . TRBV5-6 CASSTDYGTQYF
TRBJ2-1 . TRBV19 CASSATGTSGRGSYNEQFF
TRBJ1-3 . TRBV5-4 CASSLSQGAVGNTIYF
TRBJ2-5 . TRBV25-1 CASSEGLETQYF
TRBJ2-1 medium-sized TRBV4-3 CASSHRERDEQFF
TRBJ2-1 . TRBV24-1 CATTTRYNEQFF
TRBJ2-2 few TRBV4-1 CASSQAGVWTGELFF
TRBJ2-1 . TRBV6-1 CASSESGGPYNEQFF
TRBJ2-2 . TRBV7-3 CASSLGPAGELFF
TRBJ1-1 . TRBV18 CASSPVGDPSGTEAFF
TRBJ2-7 . TRBV11-2 CASSSSQGQPYEQYF
TRBJ2-7 . TRBV10-3 CAISPGPGAYEQYF
TRBJ2-1 . TRBV4-3 CASSQGQRSYNEQFF
TRBJ2-1 once TRBV11-3 CASSRTSGIFSYNEQFF
TRBJ2-7 . TRBV4-3 CASSPQRAGAYEQYF
TRBJ2-1 . TRBV18 CASSPRTGGGNEQFF
TRBJ1-2 once TRBV7-2 CASSLERQSGLYTF
TRBJ2-5 . TRBV15 CATSLAGVGETQYF
TRBJ2-5 . TRBV5-1 CASSPQVQGGETQYF
TRBJ2-2 . TRBV5-8 CASSPGLAGTGELFF
TRBJ2-1 . TRBV6-5 CASSLLRGGYEQFF
TRBJ2-1 . TRBV19 CASSPGGGTSGVPQFF
TRBJ1-4 . TRBV30 CAWSTRRGTVEKLFF
TRBJ2-7 . TRBV4-1 CASSPTAGGYEQYF
TRBJ2-7 once TRBV27 CASSSWTGGSYEQYF
TRBJ2-3 . TRBV4-1 CASRDRDRTSTDTQYF
TRBJ2-7 . TRBV20-1 CRLRSGYEQYF
TRBJ1-4 . TRBV19 CASSRNRSPNEKLFF
TRBJ1-5 . TRBV6-2/TRBV6-3 CASSYVWGHRGQPQHF
TRBJ2-7 . TRBV5-4 CASSFAGGRQNEQYF
TRBJ2-3 once TRBV7-9 CASSLGRLAGVDTQYF
TRBJ2-7 few TRBV5-3 CARRTSDSYEQYF
TRBJ2-7 . TRBV27 CASSLLAGASYEQYF
TRBJ2-7 medium-sized TRBV21-1 CASSKGYRPCRPYEQYF
TRBJ2-7 . TRBV27 CASRRAGASYEQYF
TRBJ2-1 . TRBV27 CASSLTANNEQFF
TRBJ2-1 . TRBV27 CASSPTPGLAGVNNEQFF
TRBJ2-7 . TRBV9 CASSVATGTSVYEQYF
TRBJ2-7 . TRBV6-6 CASSWQGGYEQYF
TRBJ2-7 . TRBV10-3 CAISELQGYEQYF
TRBJ1-1 . TRBV12-3/TRBV12-4 CASSLMDRKAFF
TRBJ2-7 . TRBV6-6 CASSDTGPEQYF
TRBJ2-7 . TRBV7-8 CASSMTSGPYEQYF
TRBJ2-5 . TRBV7-2 CASRRTDQETQYF
TRBJ2-3 once TRBV11-2 CASSRNGGPARDTQYF
TRBJ2-1 once TRBV19 CASSIDLRRESSEQFF
TRBJ2-5 . TRBV9 CASSPSGTTETQYF
TRBJ1-2 . TRBV9 CASSATGTGGGYGYTF
TRBJ2-5 . TRBV2 CASSGYGTSGGKETQYF
TRBJ2-3 . TRBV27 CASSFLARTDTQYF
TRBJ2-5 . TRBV6-2/TRBV6-3 CASSYRQGTLRETQYF
TRBJ2-1 . TRBV9 CASSVEGNEQFF
TRBJ2-1 . TRBV6-5 CASSRDRGYEQFF
TRBJ2-1 . TRBV7-2 CATALAGYNEQFF